Sequencing of this T cell receptor beta chain was carried out in a study of human T cells and chemical hapten exposure. Turning to this clonotype: The antigen is undetermined.

Germline V gives CDR1 MGHRA, CDR2 YSYEKL. V dropped 1 base and J dropped 2 bases, with 8 bases sitting between them. The CDR3 contains 14 residues. Methods used by the authors: Per sample, the median was around 100,000 TCRs, with values from about 24,000 to 680,000. TCRdb analysed the RACE reads with MiXCR anew, one entry per CDR3 protein. The V and J calls and clone size come from TCRdb's table, not from the authors' own analysis. Among around 70,000 distinct CDR3 sequences, around 6.5% were seen once, and the ten largest hold just under 3.5%. The time point denotes: healthy volunteer bleed at 6 weeks. From whole blood left unfractionated, total RNA was extracted. Study outcomes and limitations: The number of TCRs above 1 in 1000 frequency did not change after DPC sensitization.

The sequence derives from a female donor in good health. Some clones in this sample may be carry-over from other donors' samples. The sequenced sample consisted of whole blood. The chain carries TRBV4-1 and TRBJ1-1; D not resolved. CDR3 in amino acids: CASSQVTRNTEAFF. CDR3 coding DNA: TGCGCCAGCAGCCAAGTAACCAGAAACACTGAAGCTTTCTTT.